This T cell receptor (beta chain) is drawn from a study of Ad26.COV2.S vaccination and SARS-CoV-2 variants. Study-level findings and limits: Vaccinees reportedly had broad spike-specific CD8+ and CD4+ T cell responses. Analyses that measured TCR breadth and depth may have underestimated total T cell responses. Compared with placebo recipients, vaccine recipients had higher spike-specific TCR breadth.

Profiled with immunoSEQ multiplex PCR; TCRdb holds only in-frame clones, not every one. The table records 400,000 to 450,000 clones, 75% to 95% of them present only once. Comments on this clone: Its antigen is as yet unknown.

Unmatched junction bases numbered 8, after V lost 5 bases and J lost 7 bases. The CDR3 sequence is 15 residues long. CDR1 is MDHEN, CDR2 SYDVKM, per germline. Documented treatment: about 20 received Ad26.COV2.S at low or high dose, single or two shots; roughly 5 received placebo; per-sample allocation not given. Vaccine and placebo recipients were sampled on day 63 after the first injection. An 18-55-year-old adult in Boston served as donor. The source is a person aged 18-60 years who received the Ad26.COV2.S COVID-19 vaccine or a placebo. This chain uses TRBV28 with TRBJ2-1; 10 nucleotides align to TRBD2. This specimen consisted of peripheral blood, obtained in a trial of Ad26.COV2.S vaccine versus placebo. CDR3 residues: CASSLPLAGVNEQFF. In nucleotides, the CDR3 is TGTGCCAGCAGTCTCCCCCTAGCGGGAGTTAATGAGCAGTTCTTC.